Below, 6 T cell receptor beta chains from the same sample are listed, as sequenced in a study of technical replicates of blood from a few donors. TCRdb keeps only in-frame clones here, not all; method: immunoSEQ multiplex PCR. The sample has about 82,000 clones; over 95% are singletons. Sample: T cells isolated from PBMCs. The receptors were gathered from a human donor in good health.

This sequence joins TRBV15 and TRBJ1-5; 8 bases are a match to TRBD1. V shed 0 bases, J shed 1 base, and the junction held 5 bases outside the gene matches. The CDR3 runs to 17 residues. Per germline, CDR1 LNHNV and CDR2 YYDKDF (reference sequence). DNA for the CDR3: TGTGCCACCAGCAGAGATAGGACAGGGTTGAGCAATCAGCCCCAGCATTTT. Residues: CATSRDRTGLSNQPQHF.

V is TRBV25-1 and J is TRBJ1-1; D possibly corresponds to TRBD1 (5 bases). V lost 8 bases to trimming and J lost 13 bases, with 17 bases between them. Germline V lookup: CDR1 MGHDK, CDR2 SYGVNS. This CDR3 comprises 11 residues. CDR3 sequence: CASGHGVWIFF. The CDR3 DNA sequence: TGTGCCAGCGGACATGGTGTATGGATTTTCTTT.

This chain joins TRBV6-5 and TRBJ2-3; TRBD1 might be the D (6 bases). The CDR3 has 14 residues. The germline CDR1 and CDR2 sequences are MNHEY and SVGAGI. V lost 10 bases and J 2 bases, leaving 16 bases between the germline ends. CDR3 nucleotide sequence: TGTGCCACTTCGGACAGTTCTTACACAGATACGCAGTATTTT. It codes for CATSDSSYTDTQYF.

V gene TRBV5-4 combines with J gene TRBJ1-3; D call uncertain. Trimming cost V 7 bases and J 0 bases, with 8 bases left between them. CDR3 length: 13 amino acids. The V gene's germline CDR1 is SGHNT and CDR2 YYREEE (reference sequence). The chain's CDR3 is CASYGSSGNTIYF. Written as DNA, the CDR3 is TGTGCCAGCTATGGCAGCTCTGGAAACACCATATATTTT.

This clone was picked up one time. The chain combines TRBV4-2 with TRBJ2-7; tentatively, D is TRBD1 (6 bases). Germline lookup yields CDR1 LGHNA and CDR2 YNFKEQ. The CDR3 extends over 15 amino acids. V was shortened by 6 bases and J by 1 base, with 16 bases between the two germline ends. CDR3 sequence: CASSHRAGASYEQYF. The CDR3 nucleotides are TGTGCCAGCAGTCACAGGGCCGGAGCATCCTACGAGCAGTACTTC.

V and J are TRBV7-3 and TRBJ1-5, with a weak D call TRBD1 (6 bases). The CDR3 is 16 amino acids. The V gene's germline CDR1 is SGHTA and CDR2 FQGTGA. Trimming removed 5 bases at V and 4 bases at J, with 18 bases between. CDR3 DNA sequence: TGTGCCAGCAGCAAGGAGTCAGGGGCGGTGAATCAGCCCCAGCATTTT. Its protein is CASSKESGAVNQPQHF.